The rows below give T cell receptor beta chains drawn from one sample of a study of blood T cells in healthy people across ages. TCRdb ran MiXCR on the 5' RACE reads and lists one entry per CDR3 protein. The sample records 1,300,000 or so distinct CDR3 sequences, roughly 59% being singletons. The sequencing sample was made of blood. The receptors derive from a man aged 18 to 29 in good health. The CDR3 runs from the conserved cysteine through the conserved F or W. D genes are given only for firm matches. Some rows have no size entry. The others give once, few or many, or a class for an expanded clone.

clone_size d_call j_call v_call cdr3_nt cdr3_aa
- - TRBJ1-1 TRBV28 TGTGCCAGCAACAAAGGGGCGGCCACTGAAGCTTTCTTT CASNKGAATEAFF
few - TRBJ1-6 TRBV3-1 TGTGCCAGCCGGATCCGGGCGGAGAATTCACCCCTCCACTTT CASRIRAENSPLHF
- - TRBJ2-7 TRBV5-1 TGCGCCAGCAGCCCGTACTCGGACGGGCGCGAGCAGTACTTC CASSPYSDGREQYF
- - TRBJ2-3 TRBV27 TGTGCCAGCGGTTTAGGTCTAGGAGCAGATACGCAGTATTTT CASGLGLGADTQYF
- TRBD1 TRBJ1-1 TRBV6-6 TGTGCCAGCAGGGCGACAGGGGAAGAAGCTTTCTTT CASRATGEEAFF
- TRBD2 TRBJ2-1 TRBV6-2/TRBV6-3 TGTGCCTTAATAAGGACTAGCGGGAGACGGAATCCGTTCTTC CALIRTSGRRNPFF
- - TRBJ2-7 TRBV12-3/TRBV12-4 TGTGCCAGCAGTCCCTCCCTGACGGGAGCCAACATCTACGAGCAGTACTTC CASSPSLTGANIYEQYF
few TRBD2 TRBJ2-3 TRBV7-6 TGTGCCAGCAGCCCCCTTAAAGGAGCGGGGGGCCAGCAGTATTTT CASSPLKGAGGQQYF
- TRBD2 TRBJ2-7 TRBV3-1 TGTGCCAGCAGCCAGTCCGATTTGGAACTAGCGGGGGGTACCTACGAGCAGTACTTC CASSQSDLELAGGTYEQYF
few - TRBJ2-6 TRBV11-2 TGTGCCAGCAGCTTAGTTCGCCCCTCTGGGGCCAACGTCCTGACTTTC CASSLVRPSGANVLTF
- - TRBJ2-3 TRBV7-8 TGTGCCAGCCGGGCTAGCCCCCTTGAGGATACGCAGTATTTT CASRASPLEDTQYF